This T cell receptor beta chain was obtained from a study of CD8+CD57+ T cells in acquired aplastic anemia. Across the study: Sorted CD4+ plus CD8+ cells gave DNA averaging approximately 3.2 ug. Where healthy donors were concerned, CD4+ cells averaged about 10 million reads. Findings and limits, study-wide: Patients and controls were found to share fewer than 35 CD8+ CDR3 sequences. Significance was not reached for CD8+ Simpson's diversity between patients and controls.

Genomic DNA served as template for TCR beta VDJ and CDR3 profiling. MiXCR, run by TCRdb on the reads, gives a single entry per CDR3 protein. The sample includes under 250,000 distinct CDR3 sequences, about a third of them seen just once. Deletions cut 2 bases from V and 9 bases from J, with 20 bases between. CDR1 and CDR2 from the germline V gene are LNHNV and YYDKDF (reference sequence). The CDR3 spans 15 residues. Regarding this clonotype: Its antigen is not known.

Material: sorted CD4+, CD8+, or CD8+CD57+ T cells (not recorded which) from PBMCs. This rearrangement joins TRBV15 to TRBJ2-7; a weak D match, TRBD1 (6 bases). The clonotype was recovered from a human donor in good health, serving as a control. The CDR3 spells CATSRPLLQGFGQYF. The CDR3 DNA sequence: TGTGCCACCAGCAGACCACTTCTACAGGGCTTCGGGCAGTACTTC.